This TCR beta chain was captured by sequencing in a study of blood T cell repertoires in COVID-19. Study as a whole: Donors in the United States, Italy and Spain gave samples during acute or convalescent COVID-19. T cells, B-cell-depleted T cells, or PBMCs supplied cDNA or gDNA.

In the original processing: Reference gene primers were amplified, and this amplification served to estimate nucleated cell counts. Some clones are missing from TCRdb's copy, which holds only in-frame ones; the method was immunoSEQ multiplex PCR. Clone size and V and J calls were adopted from that table, with D and trimming inferred from the DNA. The sample lists approximately 250,000 clones, about 82% occurring once. Germline V gene data show CDR1 as GTSNPN and CDR2 as SVGIG (reference sequence). Trimming shortened V by 0 bases and J by 6 bases, and 12 bases separated the two germline ends. The CDR3 has 14 amino acids.

The chain uses TRBV30 and TRBJ1-5; D is undetermined. This TCR was sampled from a woman aged 60-70 years with active or convalescent COVID-19. What was sequenced was peripheral blood. The CDR3 DNA is TGTGCCTGGAGTGTTAAAGACGGAGTTCAGCCCCAGCATTTT. Translating gives CAWSVKDGVQPQHF.